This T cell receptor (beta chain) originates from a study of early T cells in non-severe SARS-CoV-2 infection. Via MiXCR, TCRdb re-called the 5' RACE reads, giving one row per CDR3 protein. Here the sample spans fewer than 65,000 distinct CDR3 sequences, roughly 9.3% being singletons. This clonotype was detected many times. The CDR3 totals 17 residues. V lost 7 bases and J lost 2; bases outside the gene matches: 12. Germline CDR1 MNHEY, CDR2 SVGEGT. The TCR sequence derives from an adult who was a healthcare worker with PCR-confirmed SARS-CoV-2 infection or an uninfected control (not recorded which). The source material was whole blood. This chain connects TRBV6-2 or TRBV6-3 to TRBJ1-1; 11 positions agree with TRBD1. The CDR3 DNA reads TGTGCCAGCACCCTGTCCGGGACAGGGGGAGCCAACACTGAAGCTTTCTTT. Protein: CASTLSGTGGANTEAFF.